A single sample gave rise to the 29 T cell receptor beta chains below, sequenced in a study of persistence of HIV-infected CD4 T cells. The libraries were made with immunoSEQ version 4 in survey mode. TCRdb keeps only in-frame clones here, not all; method: immunoSEQ multiplex PCR. The sample carries 35,000 to 45,000 clones, 87% recorded once. Nonspecific anti-CD3/anti-CD28 bead stimulation represents the broad CD4+ T cell repertoire. Sorting of responding CD4+ T cells relied on upregulated CD40 ligand together with CD69. The antigens of these receptors remain unknown. The specimen was CD4+ T cells sorted from PBMCs after roughly 17-hour stimulation, collected from a patient who received antiretroviral therapy. The receptors originated from an adult man with HIV who was CMV-seropositive.

The chain employs TRBV28 and TRBJ1-5; D remains unclear. Germline values: CDR1 MDHEN, CDR2 SYDVKM. V dropped 4 bases and J dropped 2 bases, with 12 bases sitting between them. The CDR3 is made up of 15 amino acids. The CDR3 sequence: CASSWEGRGNQPQHF. As DNA, the CDR3 is TGTGCCAGCAGTTGGGAGGGTCGGGGCAATCAGCCCCAGCATTTT.

J is TRBJ2-2 and V is TRBV20-1, with D possibly being TRBD1 (7 bases). The CDR3 has 14 amino acids. V lost 3 bases and J lost 5, with 13 bases in between. Per germline, CDR1 DFQATT and CDR2 SNEGSKA (reference sequence). The CDR3 sequence: CSASGGGWTGELFF. The CDR3 nucleotides are TGCAGTGCTAGTGGAGGGGGCTGGACCGGGGAGCTGTTTTTT.

The J gene is TRBJ1-6, the V gene TRBV20-1; possibly TRBD1 for D (6 bases). Between the trimmed V and J ends, which lost 3 bases and 1 base, there was a span of 16 bases. The CDR3 consists of 17 residues. Germline CDR1 reads DFQATT; CDR2 reads SNEGSKA (reference sequence). CDR3 nucleotides: TGCAGTGCTAGTCTGGGCAGGGGAACGTCCTATAATTCACCCCTCCACTTT. It encodes CSASLGRGTSYNSPLHF.

The chain is built from TRBV7-3 and TRBJ2-3, with 12 bases identical to TRBD2. CDR3 size: 15 residues. Looked up from germline, CDR1 is SGHTA and CDR2 is FQGTGA. V lost 5 bases, J lost 5 bases, and 5 bases stayed unmatched. CDR3 in amino acids: CASSASGLAGDTQYF. The DNA of the CDR3 is TGTGCCAGCAGCGCGTCGGGACTAGCGGGAGATACGCAGTATTTT. Using reference TRBV7-3 and TRBJ2-3 for the parts outside the CDR3, the full variable domain is GAGVSQTPSNKVTEKGKYVELRCDPISGHTALYWYRQSLGQGPEFLIYFQGTGAADDSGLPNDRFFAVRPEGSVSTLKIQRTERGDSAVYLCASSASGLAGDTQYFGPGTRLTVL.

The chain recombines TRBV14 with TRBJ2-7; D is undetermined. CDR3 length equals 14 residues. Germline CDR1 is SGHDN and CDR2 is FVKESK. The V end was cut by 2 bases, the J end by 5 bases, with 13 bases between. The CDR3 here is CASSQSSRQNEQYF. The CDR3 nucleotides are TGTGCCAGCAGCCAATCGTCTAGACAAAACGAGCAGTACTTC.

In this sample, this clone turned up a few times. The chain has TRBV6-5 and TRBJ2-2; weak D call: TRBD2 (6 bases). This CDR3 contains 15 residues. Germline lookup yields CDR1 MNHEY and CDR2 SVGAGI. Trimming cost V 5 bases and J 1 base, with 11 bases left between them. This chain's CDR3 is CASSTSRGNTGELFF. Here the CDR3 DNA reads TGTGCCAGCAGTACCTCGCGGGGGAACACCGGGGAGCTGTTTTTT.

The CDR3 here is CASSESDRATSTDTQYF. The CDR3 DNA follows: TGCGCCAGCAGTGAGTCCGACCGGGCCACTAGCACAGATACGCAGTATTTT. The chain uses TRBV10-1 and TRBJ2-3; D is unresolved. Trimming removed 0 bases from V and 0 bases from J, with 13 bases in between. This CDR3 contains 17 residues. Germline V gives CDR1 WNHNN, CDR2 SYGVQD (reference sequence).

This clone was seen a handful of times. J is TRBJ1-5 and V is TRBV19; the D gene is possibly TRBD1 (5 bases). Germline values: CDR1 LNHDA, CDR2 SQIVND (reference sequence). The CDR3 runs to 15 residues. V was shortened by 3 bases and J by 0 bases, with 9 bases between the two germline ends. For the CDR3, the DNA is TGTGCCAGTAGTATCGGGGGACGTAGCAATCAGCCCCAGCATTTT. Residues: CASSIGGRSNQPQHF.

This sequence joins TRBV20-1 and TRBJ2-7; no reliable D call. Per the germline V gene, CDR1 is DFQATT and CDR2 is SNEGSKA (reference sequence). With 3 bases removed from V and 5 bases from J, the gap between germline ends came to 8 bases. The CDR3 is 11 amino acids. The CDR3 DNA reads TGCAGTGCTAGCGGTACCGACGAGCAGTACTTC. It is translated as CSASGTDEQYF.

The chain couples TRBV24-1 to TRBJ2-1; the D gene is possibly TRBD1 (6 bases). This CDR3 is 12 amino acids long. Trimming removed 3 bases from V and 15 bases from J, with 14 bases in between. Germline lookup yields CDR1 KGHDR and CDR2 SFDVKD. In DNA form, the CDR3 reads TGTGCCACCAGTGATGCCAGGGGTGTCCGGTTCTTC. This sequence encodes CATSDARGVRFF.

V usage is TRBV19 and J usage is TRBJ2-1, with TRBD2 matching 11 bases. The ends lost 5 bases at V and 0 bases at J; junction bases unmatched: 15. The CDR3 runs 20 residues. From germline, CDR1 is LNHDA and CDR2 SQIVND (reference sequence). CDR3 sequence reads: CASSLFPGLAGQSSYNEQFF. The CDR3 DNA reads as TGTGCCAGTAGTCTGTTCCCCGGACTAGCGGGTCAGAGCTCCTACAATGAGCAGTTCTTC.

The chain joins TRBV3-1 (or the pseudogene TRBV3-2) to TRBJ2-7, with a possible D match to TRBD2 (7 bases). The length of the CDR3 is 15 residues. Germline V lookup: CDR1 LGHDT, CDR2 YNNKEL (reference sequence). Trimming took 5 bases from V and 5 from J, leaving 19 bases between them. The CDR3 protein is CASSSRGAGEHEQYF. The CDR3 DNA reads TGTGCCAGCAGCTCCCGGGGGGCGGGGGAGCACGAGCAGTACTTC.

This chain links TRBV7-6 with TRBJ2-7; 8 bases are a match to TRBD1. The CDR3 is made up of 14 amino acids. CDR1 is SGHVS, CDR2 FNYEAQ, per germline. The trim removed 0 bases at V and 4 bases at J, leaving 2 bases unmatched. The CDR3 coding sequence is TGTGCCAGCAGCTTAGCGGGACAGGAGTACGAGCAGTACTTC. This codes for CASSLAGQEYEQYF.

The CDR3 region is CAISEGVAGGNEQFF. For the CDR3, the DNA is TGTGCCATCAGTGAAGGGGTAGCGGGGGGCAATGAGCAGTTCTTC. J is TRBJ2-1 and V is TRBV10-3; TRBD2 matches 10 bases. The CDR3 extends over 15 amino acids. From germline, CDR1 is ENHRY and CDR2 SYGVKD. Germline trimming cut 3 bases from V and 6 bases from J; bases unmatched to any gene: 5.

This chain connects TRBV3-1 (or the pseudogene TRBV3-2) to TRBJ1-2, with D uncertain. The length of the CDR3 is 13 residues. CDR1 and CDR2 from the germline V gene are LGHDT and YNNKEL (reference sequence). V lost 1 base, J lost 4 bases, and 7 bases lay in between. The CDR3 sequence is CASSQGRSYGYTF. As DNA, the CDR3 is TGTGCCAGCAGCCAAGGGAGGAGCTATGGCTACACCTTC.

This clone has a single count. This chain connects TRBV3-1 (or the pseudogene TRBV3-2) to TRBJ2-3; 12 bases fit TRBD1. The CDR3 extends over 19 amino acids. V lost 4 bases, J lost 0 bases, and 11 bases stayed unmatched. Germline loops: CDR1 LGHDT, CDR2 YNNKEL (reference sequence). This CDR3 is CASSPTGTGGLISTDTQYF. The CDR3 DNA sequence: TGTGCCAGCAGCCCTACCGGGACAGGGGGCCTAATTAGCACAGATACGCAGTATTTT.

V and J are TRBV4-1 and TRBJ2-3; D gene ambiguous. This CDR3 is built from 15 residues. The germline V and J ends were trimmed by 3 bases and 1 base, with 11 bases remaining between them. Germline-derived CDR1 and CDR2 are MGHRA and YSYEKL. The CDR3 sequence: CASSQPGSGTDTQYF. The CDR3, as DNA: TGCGCCAGCAGCCAGCCCGGGTCCGGCACAGATACGCAGTATTTT.

The chain links TRBV2 to TRBJ1-2; D gene ambiguous. V dropped 8 bases and J dropped 8 bases, with 15 bases sitting between them. This CDR3 is 12 amino acids long. CDR1 SNHLY and CDR2 FYNNEI come from the germline V gene. The chain's CDR3 is CASGYSGRGYTF. The CDR3 bases are TGTGCCAGCGGGTATTCGGGAAGAGGCTACACCTTC. Based on the CDR3 plus reference TRBV2 and TRBJ1-2, the full variable domain is EPEVTQTPSHQVTQMGQEVILRCVPISNHLYFYWYRQILGQKVEFLVSFYNNEISEKSEIFDDQFSVERPDGSNFTLKIRSTKLEDSAMYFCASGYSGRGYTFGSGTRLTVV.

The CDR3 here is CASSLQGYEQYF. CDR3 nucleotide sequence: TGTGCCAGCAGCTTACAGGGCTACGAGCAGTACTTC. V is TRBV7-2 and J is TRBJ2-7, with D possibly being TRBD1 (5 bases). V was trimmed by 2 bases and J by 3 bases, leaving 5 bases between them. The CDR3 has 12 residues. Germline CDR1 and CDR2: SGHTA and FQGNSA.

The chain combines TRBV29-1 with TRBJ1-1, with D unclear. The V gene's germline CDR1 is SQVTM and CDR2 ANQGSEA. Between the trimmed V and J ends, which lost 0 bases and 6 bases, there was a span of 8 bases. There are 12 residues in the CDR3. The CDR3 sequence is CSVEDRWSEAFF. The CDR3 bases are TGCAGCGTTGAAGATCGGTGGTCTGAAGCTTTCTTT.

This clone was picked up a small number of times. The chain joins TRBV9 to TRBJ1-6; D may be TRBD1 (5 bases). CDR3 length equals 14 residues. Germline CDR1 is SGDLS and CDR2 is YYNGEE. Trimming removed 4 bases from V and 7 bases from J, with 12 bases in between. CDR3 residues: CASSTREGNSPLHF. Written as DNA, the CDR3 is TGTGCCAGCAGCACACGGGAGGGGAATTCACCCCTCCACTTT.

CDR3 nucleotide sequence: TGTGCCAGCAGGGTAGACGGTTATAATTCACCCCTCCACTTT. Amino acid sequence: CASRVDGYNSPLHF. The genes are TRBV2 and TRBJ1-6; no firm D call. The CDR3 covers 14 residues. Deletions cut 6 bases from V and 4 bases from J, with 10 bases between. CDR1 and CDR2 (germline): SNHLY, FYNNEI.

The V and J genes are TRBV6-5 and TRBJ1-2, with 9 bases aligning to TRBD1. There are 13 residues in the CDR3. The germline CDR1 and CDR2 sequences are MNHEY and SVGAGI. V trimming: 7 bases; J trimming: 7 bases; junction bases outside the gene matches: 7. This chain's CDR3 is CASTPRDRAGYTF. CDR3 sequence (DNA): TGTGCCAGCACCCCTCGGGACAGGGCTGGCTACACCTTC.

This clone has only one observation. The chain joins TRBV10-3 to TRBJ1-2, with TRBD1 matching over 7 bases. Trimming at V came to 3 bases and at J to 0 bases, leaving 7 bases not matched to a gene. From germline, CDR1 is ENHRY and CDR2 SYGVKD. The CDR3 is 16 residues long. This chain's CDR3 is CAISEWGQHSNYGYTF. The CDR3 DNA sequence: TGTGCCATCAGTGAATGGGGACAGCATTCTAACTATGGCTACACCTTC.

In its sample, this clone was seen once. The V and J genes are TRBV4-1 and TRBJ1-2; D possibly corresponds to TRBD1 (5 bases). Germline CDR1 MGHRA, CDR2 YSYEKL. CDR3 length: 16 amino acids. V shed 2 bases and J shed 2 bases, with 15 bases lying between them. In DNA form, the CDR3 reads TGCGCCAGCAGCCAAAACCCGACAGAAGCAAACTATGGCTACACCTTC. As protein: CASSQNPTEANYGYTF.

This rearrangement joins TRBV25-1 to TRBJ1-2; 7 bases line up with TRBD1. With V trimmed by 6 bases and J by 3 bases, 1 base remained unmatched. CDR1 is MGHDK and CDR2 is SYGVNS in the germline V gene. CDR3 length: 12 amino acids. The CDR3 region has the DNA TGTGCCAGCAGGCAGGGGGACTATGGCTACACCTTC. This codes for CASRQGDYGYTF.

The chain recombines TRBV6-5 with TRBJ1-3; D may be TRBD1 (5 bases). V lost 6 bases, J lost 3 bases, and 12 bases lay in between. Germline loops: CDR1 MNHEY, CDR2 SVGAGI. This CDR3 is built from 14 residues. In nucleotides, the CDR3 is TGTGCCAGCAGCCCGGAAGGGGTTGGAAACACCATATATTTT. Translating gives CASSPEGVGNTIYF.

V and J are TRBV5-5 and TRBJ2-7; 9 bases fit TRBD1. V shed 3 bases and J 2 bases; nucleotides not matched to a gene: 6. The CDR3 covers 15 residues. Germline CDR1 reads SGHKS; CDR2 reads YYEKEE (reference sequence). The DNA of the CDR3 is TGTGCCAGCAGCTCGGGACAGGGACCAACCTACGAGCAGTACTTC. Translating it yields CASSSGQGPTYEQYF.

The chain employs TRBV9 and TRBJ1-4, with 9 bases matching TRBD1. This CDR3 is 15 amino acids long. V trimming: 0 bases; J trimming: 8 bases; junction bases outside the gene matches: 5. Germline-derived CDR1 and CDR2 are SGDLS and YYNGEE. The CDR3 reads CASSVATGGKEKLFF. For the CDR3, the DNA is TGTGCCAGCAGCGTAGCTACAGGGGGCAAAGAAAAACTGTTTTTT.